This entry features one T cell receptor beta chain sequence. The antigen is unknown. These data belong to a study of T-cell memory formation after mild COVID-19. On the study more broadly: TCR clusters mostly belonged to single donors.

The CDR3 totals 14 residues. V was clipped by 1 base and J by 2 bases, with 7 bases between them. From germline, CDR1 is SGHDT and CDR2 YYEEEE. TCRdb recomputed calls from the 5' RACE reads with MiXCR, one row per CDR3 protein. The repertoire holds a few hundred thousand distinct CDR3 sequences, with around 20% as singletons. Study conclusions and caveats: Nothing showed for sure that second-wave clones peaking on day 37 were SARS-CoV-2 specific.

Specimen: PBMCs or a T cell subset sorted from them (not recorded which). This clonotype was obtained from an adult woman who had mild COVID-19 (a few samples of this study predate the infection). Cell type and time point are not known. This rearrangement joins TRBV5-6 to TRBJ2-1; the D gene is possibly TRBD1 (6 bases). In DNA, the CDR3 is TGTGCCAGCAGCTTGAGACAGGCCTACAATGAGCAGTTCTTC. It is translated as CASSLRQAYNEQFF.